There are many counts of the clone carrying this T cell receptor (beta chain). TCRdb recomputed calls from the 5' RACE reads with MiXCR, one row per CDR3 protein. In the table there are about 48,000 distinct CDR3 sequences, roughly 7.7% of which are singletons. These data are taken from a study of early T cells in non-severe SARS-CoV-2 infection. Trimming pared 4 bases from V and 2 bases from J, leaving 12 bases between. The CDR3 is made up of 14 amino acids. CDR1 and CDR2 from the germline V gene are SGHRS and YFSETQ. What was sequenced was whole blood. The receptor comes from an adult who was a healthcare worker with PCR-confirmed SARS-CoV-2 infection or an uninfected control (not recorded which). This sequence joins TRBV5-1 and TRBJ1-1; D not certain. CDR3 amino acids: CASSPRAVNTEAFF. The CDR3 DNA is TGCGCCAGCAGCCCGAGGGCCGTTAACACTGAAGCTTTCTTT.